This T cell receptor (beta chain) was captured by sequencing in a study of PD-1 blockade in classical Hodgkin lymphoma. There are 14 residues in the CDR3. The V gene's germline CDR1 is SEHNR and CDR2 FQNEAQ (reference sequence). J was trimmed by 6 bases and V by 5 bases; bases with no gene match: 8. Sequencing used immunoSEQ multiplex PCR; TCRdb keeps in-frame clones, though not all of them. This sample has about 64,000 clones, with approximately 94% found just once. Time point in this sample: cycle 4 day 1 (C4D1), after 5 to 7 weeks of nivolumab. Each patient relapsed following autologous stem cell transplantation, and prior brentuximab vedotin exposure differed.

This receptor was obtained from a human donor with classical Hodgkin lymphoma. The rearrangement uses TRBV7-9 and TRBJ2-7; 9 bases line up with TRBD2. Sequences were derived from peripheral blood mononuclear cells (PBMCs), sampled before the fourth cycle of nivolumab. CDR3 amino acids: CASSPPGLASEQYF. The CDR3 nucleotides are TGTGCCAGCAGCCCACCGGGACTAGCCTCCGAGCAGTACTTC. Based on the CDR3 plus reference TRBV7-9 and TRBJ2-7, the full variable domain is DTGVSQNPRHKITKRGQNVTFRCDPISEHNRLYWYRQTLGQGPEFLTYFQNEAQLEKSRLLSDRFSAERPKGSFSTLEIQRTEQGDSAMYLCASSPPGLASEQYFGPGTRLTVT.